This entry concerns a single T cell receptor beta chain. Its cognate antigen is unknown. Both 60 Vbeta primers and 13 Jbeta primers went into the PCR. Some clones are missing from TCRdb's copy, which holds only in-frame ones; the method was immunoSEQ multiplex PCR. The sample consists of approximately 160,000 clones, 68% of them appearing once. The data were taken from a study of cytomegalovirus exposure and HLA in healthy donors. Whole-study results and caveats: Cytomegalovirus status was reportedly diagnosed by the classifier with high specificity and sensitivity. CMV serostatus stood as the only immune exposure information on hand. Highest at DRB1 and lowest at HLA-C, TCR association rates differed among HLA loci in a later analysis.

Germline-derived CDR1 and CDR2 are SGDLS and YYNGEE. V was pared by 4 bases and J by 4 bases, with 14 bases between. The CDR3 covers 14 residues. The rearrangement uses TRBV9 and TRBJ1-2; weak D call: TRBD1 (5 bases). The sample taken for sequencing was PBMCs. The clonotype was recovered from a middle-aged woman in good health and CMV-seropositive. The CDR3 bases are TGTGCCAGCAGCTCTAAAGGAGGGGTCTATGGCTACACCTTC. Translated, it gives CASSSKGGVYGYTF.